The present T cell receptor beta chain was sequenced within a study of blood T cell repertoires in COVID-19. In the study overall: T cells, B-cell-depleted T cells, or PBMCs supplied cDNA or gDNA.

The germline V gene has CDR1 MNHEY and CDR2 SVGAGI. Trimming cost V 7 bases and J 4 bases; bases outside gene matches: 10. This CDR3 has 14 residues. Data came from immunoSEQ multiplex PCR; TCRdb stores just in-frame clones and leaves some out. The table has 200,000 to 250,000 clones, around 90% seen once. The source of this sequence is a man aged 60-69 years with acute or convalescent COVID-19. Sequenced input: peripheral blood. The rearrangement uses TRBV6-5 and TRBJ2-7; TRBD1 agrees at 7 bases. The CDR3 protein is CASTLTGIGYEQYF. The CDR3 coding sequence is TGTGCCAGCACTCTGACAGGGATTGGGTACGAGCAGTACTTC.